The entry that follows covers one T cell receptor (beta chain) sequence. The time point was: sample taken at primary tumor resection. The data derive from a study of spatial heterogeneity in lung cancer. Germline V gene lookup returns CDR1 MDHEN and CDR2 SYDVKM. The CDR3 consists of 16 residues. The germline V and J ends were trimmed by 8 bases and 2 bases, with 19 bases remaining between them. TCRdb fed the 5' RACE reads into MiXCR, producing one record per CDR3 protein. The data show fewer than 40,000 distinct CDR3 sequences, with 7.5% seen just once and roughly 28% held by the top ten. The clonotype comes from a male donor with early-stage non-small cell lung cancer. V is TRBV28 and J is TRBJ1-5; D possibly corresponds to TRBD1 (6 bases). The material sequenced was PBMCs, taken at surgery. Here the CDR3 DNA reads TGTGCCAGCGGGATCGTACAGGGAAGGGGCAATCAGCCCCAGCATTTT. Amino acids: CASGIVQGRGNQPQHF.